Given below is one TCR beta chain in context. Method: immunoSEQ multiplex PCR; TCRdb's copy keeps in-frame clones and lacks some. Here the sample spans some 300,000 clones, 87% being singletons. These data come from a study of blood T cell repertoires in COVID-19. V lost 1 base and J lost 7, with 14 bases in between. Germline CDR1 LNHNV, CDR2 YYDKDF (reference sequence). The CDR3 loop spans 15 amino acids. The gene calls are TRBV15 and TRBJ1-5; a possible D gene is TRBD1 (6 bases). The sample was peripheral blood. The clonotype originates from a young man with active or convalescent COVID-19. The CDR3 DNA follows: TGTGCCACCAGCAGAGTAGGGGGGGAAGGGCAGCCCCAGCATTTT. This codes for CATSRVGGEGQPQHF. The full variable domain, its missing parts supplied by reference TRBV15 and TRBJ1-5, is DAMVIQNPRYQVTQFGKPVTLSCSQTLNHNVMYWYQQKSSQAPKLLFHYYDKDFNNEADTPDNFQSRRPNTSFCFLDIRSPGLGDTAMYLCATSRVGGEGQPQHFGDGTRLSIL.